This entry describes one TCR beta chain. No cognate antigen has been identified for it. Base-call qualities are not available, and no considerably larger clone is one nucleotide away. Library preparation employed the immunoSEQ multiplex PCR assay. From the authors' description of their analysis: To diagnose cytomegalovirus status from the catalog of TCR beta chain sequences, a statistical classification framework was built. This immuneACCESS table, as held by TCRdb, lists in-frame sequences with V and J called but not all clones. Of the missing ones, under half trace to an unresolved V gene in checked studies; the others have no known cause. V and J calls and clone size are as listed in that table; D and trimming were resolved from the DNA. For this sample there are roughly 150,000 clones; about 85% appear just once. Of the sample, 2% to 2.5% falls within the top ten clones. This record belongs to a study of cytomegalovirus exposure and HLA in healthy donors (dated by TCRdb to between 2016 and 2019). In the study overall: According to a later analysis, the roughly 130 validation repertoires were produced on the same platform as the 666 repertoires of the first cohort. The study aimed to test whether signatures of past pathogen exposure could be identified by cataloging public T cell receptors. Besides the first cohort of roughly 660 subjects, a separate validation cohort made up of roughly 130 different subjects was used. To predict cytomegalovirus infection status, the study brought together high-throughput TCR immunosequencing, statistical association of individual TCRs with disease status, and machine learning.

General findings and caveats noted by the study authors: Across donors, most TCR sequences were observed very rarely, whereas some public TCRs were present in many individuals. In vitro tests confirmed that a few of the cytomegalovirus-associated TCR beta chains recognize cytomegalovirus antigens. A later analysis had no HLA typing for the validation cohort, so co-occurrence there was scored across all 110 or so repertoires. Cytomegalovirus status was reported to be diagnosed by the classifier with high specificity and sensitivity in both the original and validation cohorts. It was suggested by the authors that the approach could potentially be generalized to other disease states and immunological phenotypes. The study listed 150 to 200 TCR beta chains as associated with cytomegalovirus. In a later analysis, TCRs clustered in the first cohort were found to also tend to co-occur in the roughly 120 validation repertoires, with over 90% of cluster scores above 0.

The donors were included in the validation cohort of some 120 subjects, a group kept apart from the approximately 700-subject first cohort. There are 15 amino acids in the CDR3, from cysteine to phenylalanine inclusive. The only DNA kept is the CDR3, 45 bases in frame from the first base. At the junction V is shortened by 6 bases and J by 1 base; bases outside the gene matches: 2. The germline V gene gives CDR1 as SQVTM and CDR2 as ANQGSEA. The chain is encoded by TRBV29-1 joined to TRBJ2-3, with TRBD2 matching 15 junction bases. The TCR comes from a man aged 30 to 39 in good health and CMV-seropositive. Sequenced: PBMCs. The nucleotide sequence reads as follows: TGCAGCGTGGGACTAGCGGGGGGAGGCACAGATACGCAGTATTTT. Its protein reads: CSVGLAGGGTDTQYF.